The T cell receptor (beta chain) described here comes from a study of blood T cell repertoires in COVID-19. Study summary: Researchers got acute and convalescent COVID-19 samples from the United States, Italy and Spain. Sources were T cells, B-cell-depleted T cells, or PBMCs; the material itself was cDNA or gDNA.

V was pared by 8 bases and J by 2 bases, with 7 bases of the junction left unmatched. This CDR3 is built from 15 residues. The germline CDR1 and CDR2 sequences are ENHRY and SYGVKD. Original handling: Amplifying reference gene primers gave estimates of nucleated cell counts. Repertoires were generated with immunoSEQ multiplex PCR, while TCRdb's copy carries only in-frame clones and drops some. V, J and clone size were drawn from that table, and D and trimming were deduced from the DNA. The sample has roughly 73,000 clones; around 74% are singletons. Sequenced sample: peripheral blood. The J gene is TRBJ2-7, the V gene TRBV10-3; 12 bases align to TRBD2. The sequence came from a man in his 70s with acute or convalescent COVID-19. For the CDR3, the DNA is TGTGCCATCGGGGCGACTAGCGGGAGTACCTACGAGCAGTACTTC. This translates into CAIGATSGSTYEQYF.